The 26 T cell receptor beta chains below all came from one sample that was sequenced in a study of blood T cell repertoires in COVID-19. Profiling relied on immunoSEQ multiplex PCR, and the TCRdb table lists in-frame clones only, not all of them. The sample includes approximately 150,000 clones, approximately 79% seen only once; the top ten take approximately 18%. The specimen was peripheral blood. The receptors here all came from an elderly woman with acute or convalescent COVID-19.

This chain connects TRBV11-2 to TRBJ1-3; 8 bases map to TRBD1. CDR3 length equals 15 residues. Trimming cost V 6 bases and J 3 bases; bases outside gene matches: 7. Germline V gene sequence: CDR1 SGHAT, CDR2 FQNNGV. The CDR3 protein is CASSSGQVIGNTIYF. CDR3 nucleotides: TGTGCCAGCAGTTCGGGACAGGTCATTGGAAACACCATATATTTT. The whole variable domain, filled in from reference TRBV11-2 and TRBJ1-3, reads EAGVAQSPRYKIIEKRQSVAFWCNPISGHATLYWYQQILGQGPKLLIQFQNNGVVDDSQLPKDRFSAERLKGVDSTLKIQPAKLEDSAVYLCASSSGQVIGNTIYFGEGSWLTVV.

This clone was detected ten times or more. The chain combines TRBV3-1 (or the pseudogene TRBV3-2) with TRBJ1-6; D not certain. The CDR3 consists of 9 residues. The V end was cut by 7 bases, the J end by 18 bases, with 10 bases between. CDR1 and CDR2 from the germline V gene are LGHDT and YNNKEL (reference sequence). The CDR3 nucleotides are TGTGCCAGCATGGAGCGGTGCCACTTT. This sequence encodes CASMERCHF.

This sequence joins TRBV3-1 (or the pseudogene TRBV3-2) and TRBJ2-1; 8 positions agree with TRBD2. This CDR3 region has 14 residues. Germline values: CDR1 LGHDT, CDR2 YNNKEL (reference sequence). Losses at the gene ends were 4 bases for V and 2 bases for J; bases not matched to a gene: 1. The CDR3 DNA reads TGTGCCAGCAGCCCCGGGGGGGCCTACAATGAGCAGTTCTTC. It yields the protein CASSPGGAYNEQFF.

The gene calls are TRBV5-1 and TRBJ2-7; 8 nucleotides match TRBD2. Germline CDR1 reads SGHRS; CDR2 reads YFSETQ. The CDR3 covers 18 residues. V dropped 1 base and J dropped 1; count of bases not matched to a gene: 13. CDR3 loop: CASSLTPGTSKGSYEQYF. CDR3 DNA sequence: TGCGCCAGCAGCTTGACCCCCGGGACTAGTAAGGGGTCCTACGAGCAGTACTTC.

CDR3 in amino acids: CASSDSGGALYTQYF. The CDR3 bases are TGTGCCAGCAGTGATAGCGGGGGGGCCCTATATACGCAGTATTTT. This chain connects TRBV27 to TRBJ2-3; 11 nucleotides line up with TRBD2. In germline, CDR1 is MNHEY, CDR2 SMNVEV (reference sequence). This CDR3 contains 15 residues. Trimming removed 5 bases from V and 7 bases from J; junction bases left unmatched: 8.

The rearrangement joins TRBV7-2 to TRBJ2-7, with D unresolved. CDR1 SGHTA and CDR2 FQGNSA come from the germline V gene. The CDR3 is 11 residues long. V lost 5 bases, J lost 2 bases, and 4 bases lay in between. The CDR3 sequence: CASSNTYEQYF. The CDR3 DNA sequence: TGTGCCAGCAGCAATACCTACGAGCAGTACTTC.

CDR3 in DNA: TGTGCCAGTAGCTCCGCGGGAGTGATCTTGAACACTGAAGCTTTCTTT. Residues: CASSSAGVILNTEAFF. This chain joins TRBV19 and TRBJ1-1; D unresolved. The CDR3 totals 16 residues. V was trimmed by 6 bases and J by 0 bases, leaving 17 bases between them. The V gene's germline CDR1 is LNHDA and CDR2 SQIVND (reference sequence). Full variable domain (outside the CDR3, taken from reference TRBV19 and TRBJ1-1): DGGITQSPKYLFRKEGQNVTLSCEQNLNHDAMYWYRQDPGQGLRLIYYSQIVNDFQKGDIAEGYSVSREKKESFPLTVTSAQKNPTAFYLCASSSAGVILNTEAFFGQGTRLTVV.

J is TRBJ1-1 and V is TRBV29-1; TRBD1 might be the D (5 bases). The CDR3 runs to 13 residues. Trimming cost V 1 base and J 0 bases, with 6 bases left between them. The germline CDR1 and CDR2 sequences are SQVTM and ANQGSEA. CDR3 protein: CSVEGRVNTEAFF. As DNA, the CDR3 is TGCAGCGTTGAAGGCAGGGTGAACACTGAAGCTTTCTTT.

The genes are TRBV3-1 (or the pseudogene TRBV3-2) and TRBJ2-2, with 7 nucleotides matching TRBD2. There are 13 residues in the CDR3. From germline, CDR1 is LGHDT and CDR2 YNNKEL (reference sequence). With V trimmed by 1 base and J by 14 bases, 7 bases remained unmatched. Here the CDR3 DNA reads TGTGCCAGCAGCCAAGGGGAGGGGTCTAGACTGTTTTTT. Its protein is CASSQGEGSRLFF.

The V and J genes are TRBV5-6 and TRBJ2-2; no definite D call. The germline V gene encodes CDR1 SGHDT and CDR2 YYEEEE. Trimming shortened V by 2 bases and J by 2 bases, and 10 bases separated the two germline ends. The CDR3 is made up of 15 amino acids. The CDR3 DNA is TGTGCCAGCAGCTTAGCCAGACATAACACCGGGGAGCTGTTTTTT. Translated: CASSLARHNTGELFF.

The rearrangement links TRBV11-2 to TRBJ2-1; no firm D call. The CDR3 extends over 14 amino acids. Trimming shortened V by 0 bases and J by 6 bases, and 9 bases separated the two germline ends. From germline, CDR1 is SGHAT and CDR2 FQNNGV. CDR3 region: CASSLEFRSNEQFF. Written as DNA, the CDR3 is TGTGCCAGCAGCTTAGAGTTTAGAAGCAATGAGCAGTTCTTC.

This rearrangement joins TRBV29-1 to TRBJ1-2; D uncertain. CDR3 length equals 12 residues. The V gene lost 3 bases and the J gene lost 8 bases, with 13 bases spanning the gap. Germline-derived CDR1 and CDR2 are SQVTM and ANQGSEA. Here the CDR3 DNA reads TGCAGCGTTGAGAGGTATGGGTACGGCTACACCTTC. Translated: CSVERYGYGYTF.

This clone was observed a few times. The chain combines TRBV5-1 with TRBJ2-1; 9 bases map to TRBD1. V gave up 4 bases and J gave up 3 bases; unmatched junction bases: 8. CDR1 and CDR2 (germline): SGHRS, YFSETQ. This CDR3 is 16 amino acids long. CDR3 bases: TGCGCCAGCAGCAGTACCGGGACAGGGTTCTACAATGAGCAGTTCTTC. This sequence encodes CASSSTGTGFYNEQFF.

The DNA of the CDR3 is TGTGCCAGCAGAGGTAGCGGGAGGACCGAGCAGTACTTC. Translation gives CASRGSGRTEQYF. V is TRBV6-5 and J is TRBJ2-7; 10 bases fit TRBD2. The CDR3 totals 13 residues. V was pared by 6 bases and J by 6 bases, with 5 bases of the junction left unmatched. Germline CDR1 reads MNHEY; CDR2 reads SVGAGI.

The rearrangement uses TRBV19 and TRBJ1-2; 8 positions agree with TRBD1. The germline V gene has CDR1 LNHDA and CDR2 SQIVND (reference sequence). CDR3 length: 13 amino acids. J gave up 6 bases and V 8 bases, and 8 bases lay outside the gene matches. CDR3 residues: CASSPQGADGYTF. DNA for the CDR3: TGTGCCAGTTCTCCTCAGGGGGCGGATGGCTACACCTTC.

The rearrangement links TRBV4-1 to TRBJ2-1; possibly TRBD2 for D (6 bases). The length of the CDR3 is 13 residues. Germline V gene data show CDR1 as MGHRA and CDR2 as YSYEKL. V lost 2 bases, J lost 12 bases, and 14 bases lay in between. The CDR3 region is CASSQFPEGGQFF. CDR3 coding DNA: TGCGCCAGCAGCCAATTCCCCGAGGGAGGGCAGTTCTTC.

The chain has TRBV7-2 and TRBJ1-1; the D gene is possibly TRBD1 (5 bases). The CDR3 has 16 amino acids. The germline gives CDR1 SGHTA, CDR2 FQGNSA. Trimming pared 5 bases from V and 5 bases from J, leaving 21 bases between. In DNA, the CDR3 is TGTGCCAGCAGCATCTTCCGGGGCAGGGCGGGGACTGAAGCTTTCTTT. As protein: CASSIFRGRAGTEAFF.

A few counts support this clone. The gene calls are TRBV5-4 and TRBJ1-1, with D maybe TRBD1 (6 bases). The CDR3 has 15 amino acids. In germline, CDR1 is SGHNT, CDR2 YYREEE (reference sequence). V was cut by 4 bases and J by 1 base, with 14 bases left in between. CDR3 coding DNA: TGTGCCAGCAGCACCCCCACAGGGTCGAACACTGAAGCTTTCTTT. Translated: CASSTPTGSNTEAFF. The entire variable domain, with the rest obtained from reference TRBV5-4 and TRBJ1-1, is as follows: ETGVTQSPTHLIKTRGQQVTLRCSSQSGHNTVSWYQQALGQGPQFIFQYYREEENGRGNFPPRFSGLQFPNYSSELNVNALELDDSALYLCASSTPTGSNTEAFFGQGTRLTVV.

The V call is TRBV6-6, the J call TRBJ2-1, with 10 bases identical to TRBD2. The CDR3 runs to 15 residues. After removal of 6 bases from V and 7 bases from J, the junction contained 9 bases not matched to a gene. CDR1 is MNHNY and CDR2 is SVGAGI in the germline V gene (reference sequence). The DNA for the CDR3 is TGTGCCAGCAGCAAATCTAGCGGGAGACAGAATGAGCAGTTCTTC. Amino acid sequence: CASSKSSGRQNEQFF.

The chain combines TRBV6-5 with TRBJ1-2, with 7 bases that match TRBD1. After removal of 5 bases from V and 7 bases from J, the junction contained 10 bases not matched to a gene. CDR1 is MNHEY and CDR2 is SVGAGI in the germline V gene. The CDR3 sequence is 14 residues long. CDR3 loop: CASSNTAGGSGYTF. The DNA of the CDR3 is TGTGCCAGCAGTAACACAGCAGGGGGATCTGGCTACACCTTC.

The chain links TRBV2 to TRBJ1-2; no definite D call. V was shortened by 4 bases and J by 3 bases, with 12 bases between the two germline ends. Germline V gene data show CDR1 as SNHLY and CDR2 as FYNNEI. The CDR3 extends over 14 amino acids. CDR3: CASSVSYGDYGYTF. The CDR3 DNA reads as TGTGCCAGCAGTGTCTCATACGGGGACTATGGCTACACCTTC.

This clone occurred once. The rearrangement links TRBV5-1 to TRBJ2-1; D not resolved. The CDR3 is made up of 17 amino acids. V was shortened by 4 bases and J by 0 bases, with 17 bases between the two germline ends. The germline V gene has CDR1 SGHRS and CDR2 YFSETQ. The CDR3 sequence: CASSGGDSVGSYNEQFF. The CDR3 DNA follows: TGCGCCAGCAGCGGCGGTGATTCGGTGGGCTCCTACAATGAGCAGTTCTTC.

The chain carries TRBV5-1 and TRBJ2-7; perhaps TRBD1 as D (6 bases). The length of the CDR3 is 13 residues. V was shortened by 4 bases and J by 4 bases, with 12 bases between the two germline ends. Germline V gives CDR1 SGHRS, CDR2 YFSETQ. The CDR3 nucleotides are TGCGCCAGCAGCCAGGTCAGGGGTTACGAGCAGTACTTC. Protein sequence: CASSQVRGYEQYF.

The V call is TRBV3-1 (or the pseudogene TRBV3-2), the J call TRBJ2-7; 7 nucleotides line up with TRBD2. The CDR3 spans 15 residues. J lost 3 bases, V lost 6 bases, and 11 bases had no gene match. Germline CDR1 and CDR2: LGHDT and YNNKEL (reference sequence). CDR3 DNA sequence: TGTGCCAGCAGGTCCCGACTAGCAACGGGCTACGAGCAGTACTTC. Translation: CASRSRLATGYEQYF.

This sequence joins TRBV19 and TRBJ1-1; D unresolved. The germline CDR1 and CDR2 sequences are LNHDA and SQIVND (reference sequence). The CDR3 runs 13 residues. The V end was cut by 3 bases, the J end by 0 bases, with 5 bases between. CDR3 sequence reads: CASSMTMNTEAFF. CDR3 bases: TGTGCCAGTAGTATGACTATGAACACTGAAGCTTTCTTT.

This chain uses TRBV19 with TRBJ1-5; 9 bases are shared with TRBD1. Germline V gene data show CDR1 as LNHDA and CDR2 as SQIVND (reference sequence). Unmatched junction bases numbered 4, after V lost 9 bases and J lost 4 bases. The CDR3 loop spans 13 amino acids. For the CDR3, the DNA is TGTGCCAGCGGGACAGGGCTGAATCAGCCCCAGCATTTT. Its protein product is CASGTGLNQPQHF.